This T cell receptor (beta chain) is from a study of shared clonotypes between healthy human individuals. At the deep level, the assay was run. Repertoires were generated with immunoSEQ multiplex PCR, while TCRdb's copy carries only in-frame clones and drops some. The table has 1,400,000 or so clones, 98% seen once; the top ten hold about 0.35%. Per germline, CDR1 SGHTA and CDR2 FQGNSA. This CDR3 has 12 residues. Between the trimmed V and J ends, which lost 4 bases and 3 bases, there was a span of 5 bases. Notes on this clone: The target antigen is unknown.

Study results and caveats: Across four donors, naive CD4 shared roughly 5%, naive CD8 under 4%, memory CD4 more than 2%, memory CD8 roughly 0.37%. A limitation of the genetic and exposure-history diversity represented arose from few donors. Generally, estimated richness proved larger in naive subsets than it did in memory subsets.

The material sequenced was naive CD4+ T cells sorted from blood. Noted subset: CD45RA+ positively selected. The chain recombines TRBV7-2 with TRBJ2-3; D not certain. This receptor was obtained from a man aged 25-45 years in good health. The CDR3 here is CASSWATDTQYF. The DNA for the CDR3 is TGTGCCAGCAGCTGGGCGACAGATACGCAGTATTTT. The complete variable domain, with remaining parts taken from reference TRBV7-2 and TRBJ2-3, reads GAGVSQSPSNKVTEKGKDVELRCDPISGHTALYWYRQSLGQGLEFLIYFQGNSAPDKSGLPSDRFSAERTGGSVSTLTIQRTQQEDSAVYLCASSWATDTQYFGPGTRLTVL.